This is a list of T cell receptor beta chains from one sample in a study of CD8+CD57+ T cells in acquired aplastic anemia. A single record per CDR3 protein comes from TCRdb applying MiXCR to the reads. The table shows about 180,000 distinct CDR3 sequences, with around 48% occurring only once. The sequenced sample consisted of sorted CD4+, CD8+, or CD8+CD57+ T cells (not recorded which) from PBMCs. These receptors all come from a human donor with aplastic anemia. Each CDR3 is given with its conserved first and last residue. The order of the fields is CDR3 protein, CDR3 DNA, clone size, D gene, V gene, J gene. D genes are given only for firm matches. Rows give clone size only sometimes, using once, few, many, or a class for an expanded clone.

CDR3: CASSEGVDTEAFF; DNA: TGTGCCAGCAGTGAAGGGGTCGACACTGAAGCTTTCTTT; size: NA; D: NA; V: TRBV2; J: TRBJ1-1
CDR3: CATSATGTVPYEQYF; DNA: TGTGCCACCAGCGCAACCGGGACGGTTCCCTACGAGCAGTACTTC; size: NA; D: NA; V: TRBV15; J: TRBJ2-7
CDR3: CATSDSGTDNEQFF; DNA: TGTGCCACCAGTGATTCCGGGACGGACAATGAGCAGTTCTTC; size: NA; D: NA; V: TRBV24-1; J: TRBJ2-1
CDR3: CSARDSGGGYNEQFF; DNA: TGCAGTGCTAGAGATAGCGGGGGGGGTTACAATGAGCAGTTCTTC; size: NA; D: TRBD2; V: TRBV20-1; J: TRBJ2-1
CDR3: CASSQDLRDRSYEQYF; DNA: TGCGCCAGCAGCCAAGATCTCCGGGACAGATCCTACGAGCAGTACTTC; size: many; D: TRBD1; V: TRBV4-3; J: TRBJ2-7
CDR3: CASSQDRAGGSYEQYF; DNA: TGTGCCAGCAGCCAAGATAGGGCGGGAGGGTCCTACGAGCAGTACTTC; size: NA; D: TRBD2; V: TRBV3-1; J: TRBJ2-7
CDR3: CASSLQGLNTEAFF; DNA: TGTGCCAGCAGCTTACAGGGATTGAACACTGAAGCTTTCTTT; size: few; D: NA; V: TRBV7-3; J: TRBJ1-1
CDR3: CASDSGTTFDTQYF; DNA: TGTGCCAGCGACAGCGGGACTACCTTCGATACGCAGTATTTT; size: NA; D: TRBD2; V: TRBV12-3/TRBV12-4; J: TRBJ2-3
CDR3: CSVDGVRGYPQETQYF; DNA: TGCAGCGTTGATGGGGTGCGGGGATACCCCCAAGAGACCCAGTACTTC; size: once; D: NA; V: TRBV29-1; J: TRBJ2-5
CDR3: CASSPIRGRRPEAFF; DNA: TGTGCCAGCAGCCCCATACGGGGGAGGAGGCCTGAAGCTTTCTTT; size: NA; D: NA; V: TRBV11-3; J: TRBJ1-1
CDR3: CASSPQDRGRYNEQFF; DNA: TGCGCCAGCAGCCCCCAGGACAGGGGGCGGTACAATGAGCAGTTCTTC; size: many; D: TRBD1; V: TRBV4-3; J: TRBJ2-1
CDR3: CSAQDATGGNTIYF; DNA: TGCAGTGCTCAAGATGCGACAGGCGGAAACACCATATATTTT; size: many; D: NA; V: TRBV20-1; J: TRBJ1-3
CDR3: CASSKRTVYSYEQYF; DNA: TGTGCCAGCAGTAAAAGGACAGTGTATTCCTACGAGCAGTACTTC; size: few; D: NA; V: TRBV2; J: TRBJ2-7
CDR3: CASNAMASLVIRDTQYF; DNA: TGCGCCAGCAATGCTATGGCTAGCTTAGTCATTCGGGATACGCAGTATTTT; size: NA; D: NA; V: TRBV5-1; J: TRBJ2-3